Shown below are 20 T cell receptor beta chains from a single sample sequenced in a study of cytotoxic CD8 clonotypes in ibrutinib-treated CLL. The assay was immunoSEQ multiplex PCR, and TCRdb's table has in-frame clones only and misses some. The repertoire includes about 50,000 clones, 50% to 65% of them detected once, and 25% to 30% sits in the top ten. The source was PBMCs, collected after 24 months of ibrutinib treatment. These TCRs come from a human donor with chronic lymphocytic leukemia.

The V call is TRBV9, the J call TRBJ1-2; unclear D gene. The CDR3 runs to 14 residues. Per the germline V gene, CDR1 is SGDLS and CDR2 is YYNGEE. V was cut by 0 bases and J by 3 bases, with 9 bases left in between. The CDR3 DNA follows: TGTGCCAGCAGCGTAGGCTCAGGCGACTATGGCTACACCTTC. Its translation is CASSVGSGDYGYTF.

The rearrangement joins TRBV6-1 to TRBJ1-6; D ambiguous. V was shortened by 6 bases and J by 12 bases, with 9 bases between the two germline ends. Germline V lookup: CDR1 MNHNS, CDR2 SASEGT. The CDR3 spans 11 residues. The CDR3 DNA reads TGTGCCAGCAGCCACGACCTACCCCTCCACTTT. As protein: CASSHDLPLHF.

This chain links TRBV19 with TRBJ1-2; a possible D gene is TRBD1 (6 bases). The CDR3 has 15 amino acids. Between the trimmed V and J ends, which lost 4 bases and 4 bases, there was a span of 16 bases. Germline lookup yields CDR1 LNHDA and CDR2 SQIVND (reference sequence). The CDR3 DNA reads as TGTGCCAGTAGTAGATCAGGGGAGCAGTCCTATGGCTACACCTTC. Its translation: CASSRSGEQSYGYTF.

The sample holds a few counts of this clone. V usage is TRBV11-2 and J usage is TRBJ1-4; 10 bases agree with TRBD1. The CDR3 extends over 13 amino acids. V lost 5 bases, J lost 7 bases, and 1 base stayed unmatched. Germline loops: CDR1 SGHAT, CDR2 FQNNGV. CDR3 sequence: CASSRTGGEKLFF. Here the CDR3 DNA reads TGTGCCAGCAGCCGGACAGGGGGTGAAAAACTGTTTTTT.

The chain recombines TRBV6-1 with TRBJ1-1, with a tentative D call TRBD1 (5 bases). Deletions cut 4 bases from V and 2 bases from J, with 8 bases between. The CDR3 contains 13 residues. In germline, CDR1 is MNHNS, CDR2 SASEGT. The CDR3 region has the DNA TGTGCCAGCAGTGGGACATACAACACTGAAGCTTTCTTT. Translated, it gives CASSGTYNTEAFF.

CDR3 loop: CASSLRQGMNTEAFF. The CDR3 DNA reads TGCGCCAGCAGCTTGCGACAGGGAATGAACACTGAAGCTTTCTTT. The gene calls are TRBV5-1 and TRBJ1-1; 7 bases line up with TRBD1. Germline V gene sequence: CDR1 SGHRS, CDR2 YFSETQ. V shed 1 base and J 0 bases; nucleotides not matched to a gene: 3. The CDR3 totals 15 residues.

V usage is TRBV5-1 and J usage is TRBJ1-5; no clear D gene. This CDR3 is built from 13 residues. Germline V gene data show CDR1 as SGHRS and CDR2 as YFSETQ. V shed 3 bases and J shed 5 bases, with 9 bases lying between them. CDR3 amino acids: CASSSSGDQPQHF. The DNA for the CDR3 is TGCGCCAGCAGCTCGTCCGGGGATCAGCCCCAGCATTTT.

The chain links TRBV9 to TRBJ2-7; D not resolved. V gave up 4 bases and J gave up 0 bases, with 14 bases separating them. Germline CDR1 is SGDLS and CDR2 is YYNGEE. CDR3 length: 15 amino acids. This CDR3 reads CASSPGQAISYEQYF. CDR3 bases: TGTGCCAGCAGCCCCGGTCAGGCGATCTCCTACGAGCAGTACTTC.

The rearrangement uses TRBV29-1 and TRBJ1-2; D ambiguous. CDR1 is SQVTM and CDR2 is ANQGSEA in the germline V gene. The CDR3 is 15 amino acids. V lost 3 bases to trimming and J lost 2 bases, with 16 bases between them. CDR3 coding DNA: TGCAGCGTTGACACCCCCAGACAAGCCAACTATGGCTACACCTTC. The encoded protein is CSVDTPRQANYGYTF.

The chain has TRBV5-4 and TRBJ2-1; tentatively, D is TRBD2 (6 bases). The CDR3 extends over 13 amino acids. Germline V CDR1 and CDR2: SGHNT, YYREEE (reference sequence). Trimming removed 3 bases from V and 9 bases from J, with 13 bases in between. The CDR3 protein is CASSYVRDFEQFF. DNA of the CDR3: TGTGCCAGCAGCTACGTACGGGACTTTGAGCAGTTCTTC.

The gene calls are TRBV7-6 and TRBJ1-1; 7 nucleotides line up with TRBD1. Germline CDR1 reads SGHVS; CDR2 reads FNYEAQ. The length of the CDR3 is 15 residues. Trimming removed 6 bases from V and 5 bases from J; junction bases left unmatched: 12. Here the CDR3 DNA reads TGTGCCAGCAGGATCCACCCTCAGGGGGTGACTGAAGCTTTCTTT. Protein sequence: CASRIHPQGVTEAFF.

The chain has TRBV29-1 and TRBJ2-3, with 10 bases matching TRBD1. Germline lookup yields CDR1 SQVTM and CDR2 ANQGSEA. J gave up 11 bases and V 4 bases, and 9 bases lay outside the gene matches. This CDR3 spans 13 amino acids. CDR3 in DNA: TGCAGCGTTGCCCCGGACAGGGGGTTAGGGCAGTATTTT. Protein: CSVAPDRGLGQYF.

This rearrangement joins TRBV5-6 to TRBJ1-2, with D possibly matching TRBD1 (5 bases). Per the germline V gene, CDR1 is SGHDT and CDR2 is YYEEEE. V lost 1 base, J lost 6 bases, and 16 bases lay in between. The length of the CDR3 is 15 residues. CDR3 protein: CASSLTRPAGDGYTF. The CDR3, as DNA: TGTGCCAGCAGCTTGACGAGACCTGCGGGGGATGGCTACACCTTC.

The chain has TRBV7-9 and TRBJ1-1; D perhaps matches TRBD1 (5 bases). Germline values: CDR1 SEHNR, CDR2 FQNEAQ (reference sequence). CDR3 size: 15 residues. The V gene lost 4 bases and the J gene lost 4 bases, with 16 bases spanning the gap. In DNA, the CDR3 is TGTGCCAGCAGCTCGGGGGGAGGAGGATTCACTGAAGCTTTCTTT. It specifies CASSSGGGGFTEAFF. The variable domain in full, completed from reference TRBV7-9 and TRBJ1-1, reads DTGVSQNPRHKITKRGQNVTFRCDPISEHNRLYWYRQTLGQGPEFLTYFQNEAQLEKSRLLSDRFSAERPKGSFSTLEIQRTEQGDSAMYLCASSSGGGGFTEAFFGQGTRLTVV.

V and J are TRBV6-1 and TRBJ1-1, with TRBD1 matching 7 bases. V gave up 6 bases and J gave up 10 bases; unmatched junction bases: 17. Germline V gene sequence: CDR1 MNHNS, CDR2 SASEGT. The CDR3 spans 15 residues. The CDR3 reads CASSAKGAPTAGAFF. The CDR3 region has the DNA TGTGCCAGCAGCGCGAAGGGGGCCCCCACAGCGGGAGCTTTCTTT.

The genes are TRBV6-1 and TRBJ1-2; D not resolved. V lost 4 bases and J 5 bases, leaving 5 bases between the germline ends. The CDR3 consists of 11 residues. From germline, CDR1 is MNHNS and CDR2 SASEGT. Here the CDR3 DNA reads TGTGCCAGCAGTGTCCAGTATGGCTACACCTTC. Translation: CASSVQYGYTF.

V and J are TRBV7-8 and TRBJ1-5; 8 nucleotides line up with TRBD1. This CDR3 contains 13 residues. J was trimmed by 7 bases and V by 5 bases; bases with no gene match: 4. The germline CDR1 and CDR2 sequences are SGHVS and FQNEAQ. CDR3 region: CASSQGARQPQHF. The CDR3 DNA is TGTGCCAGCAGCCAGGGGGCACGGCAGCCCCAGCATTTT.

The chain couples TRBV5-1 to TRBJ2-3; TRBD2 aligns across 8 bases. This CDR3 is 15 amino acids long. The V gene end was trimmed by 1 base and the J gene end by 2 bases; junction bases not matched to a gene: 3. The germline CDR1 and CDR2 sequences are SGHRS and YFSETQ. The DNA of the CDR3 is TGCGCCAGCAGCTTGAAAGCGGGGGACACAGATACGCAGTATTTT. Translating it yields CASSLKAGDTDTQYF.

The chain links TRBV6-6 to TRBJ1-1, with 8 bases aligning to TRBD1. V shed 8 bases, J shed 8 bases, and the junction held 13 bases outside the gene matches. The CDR3 spans 14 residues. CDR1 and CDR2 (germline): MNHNY, SVGAGI (reference sequence). This CDR3 reads CASDRLTGEIEAFF. The CDR3 DNA sequence: TGTGCCAGCGACCGCTTGACAGGGGAAATCGAAGCTTTCTTT.

The V and J genes are TRBV7-9 and TRBJ2-7; TRBD1 matches at 7 bases. The CDR3 has 14 residues. Germline assignment: CDR1 SEHNR and CDR2 FQNEAQ (reference sequence). The junction had 8 bases not matched to a gene; V was cut back by 7 bases and J by 2 bases. Here the CDR3 DNA reads TGTGCCAGCACCCCGGGACAGATCACCTACGAGCAGTACTTC. Amino acid sequence: CASTPGQITYEQYF.